The clone carrying this T cell receptor (beta chain) was counted at least ten times. TCRbeta library construction was performed incorporating unique molecular identifiers. TCRdb analysed the PCR reads with MiXCR anew, one entry per CDR3 protein. Of some 200,000 distinct CDR3 sequences listed, approximately 7% are singletons. This specimen comes from a study of T-cell reconstitution after alpha-beta-depleted transplantation in children. This CDR3 spans 14 amino acids. Germline CDR1 is SGHDT and CDR2 is YYEEEE. V was pared by 0 bases and J by 3 bases, with 10 bases between. The input for sequencing was PBMCs from the stem cell graft donor, taken from the stem cell graft. The clonotype comes from a human donor who donated a stem cell graft to a child with Wiskott-Aldrich syndrome. The chain combines TRBV5-6 with TRBJ2-7, with a tentative D call TRBD1 (6 bases). The CDR3 loop is CASSLVGGFYEQYF. The CDR3 DNA is TGTGCCAGCAGCTTGGTAGGGGGTTTCTACGAGCAGTACTTC.